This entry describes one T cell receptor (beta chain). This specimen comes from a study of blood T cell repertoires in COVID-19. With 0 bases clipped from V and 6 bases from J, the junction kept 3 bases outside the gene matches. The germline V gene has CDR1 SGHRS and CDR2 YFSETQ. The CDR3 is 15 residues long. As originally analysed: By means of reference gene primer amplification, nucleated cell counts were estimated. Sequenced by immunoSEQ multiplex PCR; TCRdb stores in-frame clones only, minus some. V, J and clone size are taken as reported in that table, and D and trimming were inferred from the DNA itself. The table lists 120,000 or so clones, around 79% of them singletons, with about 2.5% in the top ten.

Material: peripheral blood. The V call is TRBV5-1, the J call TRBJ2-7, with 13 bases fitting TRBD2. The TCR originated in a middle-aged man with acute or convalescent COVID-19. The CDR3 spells CASSLGTSGRTEQYF. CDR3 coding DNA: TGCGCCAGCAGCTTGGGGACTAGCGGGAGAACCGAGCAGTACTTC. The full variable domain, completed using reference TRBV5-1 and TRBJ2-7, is KAGVTQTPRYLIKTRGQQVTLSCSPISGHRSVSWYQQTPGQGLQFLFEYFSETQRNKGNFPGRFSGRQFSNSRSEMNVSTLELGDSALYLCASSLGTSGRTEQYFGPGTRLTVT.